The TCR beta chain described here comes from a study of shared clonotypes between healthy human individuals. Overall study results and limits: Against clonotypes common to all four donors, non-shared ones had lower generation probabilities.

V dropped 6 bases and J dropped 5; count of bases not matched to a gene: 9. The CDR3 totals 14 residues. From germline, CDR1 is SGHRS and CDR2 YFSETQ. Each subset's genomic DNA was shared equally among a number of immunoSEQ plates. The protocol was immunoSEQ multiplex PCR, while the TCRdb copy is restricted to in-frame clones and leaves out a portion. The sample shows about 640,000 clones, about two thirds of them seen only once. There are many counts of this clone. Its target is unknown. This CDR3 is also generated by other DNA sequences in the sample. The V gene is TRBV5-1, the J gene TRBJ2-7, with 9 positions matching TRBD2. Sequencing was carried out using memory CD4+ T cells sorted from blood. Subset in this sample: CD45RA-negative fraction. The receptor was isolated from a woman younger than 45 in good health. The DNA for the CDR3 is TGCGCCAGCACTATAGCGGGAGAGGGCAACGAGCAGTACTTC. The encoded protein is CASTIAGEGNEQYF. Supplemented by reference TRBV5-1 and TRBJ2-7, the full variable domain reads KAGVTQTPRYLIKTRGQQVTLSCSPISGHRSVSWYQQTPGQGLQFLFEYFSETQRNKGNFPGRFSGRQFSNSRSEMNVSTLELGDSALYLCASTIAGEGNEQYFGPGTRLTVT.